This TCR beta chain was captured by sequencing in a study of glioma-infiltrating T cells. Whole-study findings and limits: Tissue-blood divergence was below expectation in non-neoplastic patients, above in gliomas. CDR3 overlap between tissue and blood was very small.

V dropped 3 bases and J dropped 6 bases, with 9 bases sitting between them. Germline assignment: CDR1 DFQATT and CDR2 SNEGSKA (reference sequence). The CDR3 totals 11 residues. The iRepertoire nested amplicon-rescue multiplex PCR amplified TCR alpha and beta CDR3s from RNA. Input was 100-400 ng of tissue mRNA or PBMC total RNA. A single record per CDR3 protein comes from TCRdb applying MiXCR to the multiplex PCR reads. The table lists about 89,000 distinct CDR3 sequences, about 25% of them singletons. This clonotype was counted many times. Its target is not known. Sequenced sample: glioma tissue, nonneoplastic brain tissue, or PBMCs (not recorded which). The TCR comes from a human donor with low-grade glioma or glioblastoma, undergoing nonglioma brain surgery, or in good health (not recorded which). J is TRBJ2-7 and V is TRBV20-1, with D uncertain. CDR3 DNA sequence: TGCAGTGCTAGTCGCGCAAGCGAGCAGTACTTC. The encoded protein is CSASRASEQYF.